Below, 13 T cell receptor beta chains from the same sample are listed, as sequenced in a study of cytomegalovirus exposure and HLA in healthy donors. 60 Vbeta and 13 Jbeta primers were used in PCR. Sequenced by immunoSEQ multiplex PCR; TCRdb stores in-frame clones only, minus some. The table records 98,000 or so clones, 76% of them present only once. Sequenced material: PBMCs. These receptors came from a man aged 40-50 years in good health and CMV-seronegative.

J is TRBJ2-5 and V is TRBV10-2; D is uncertain. In germline, CDR1 is WSHSY, CDR2 SAAADI. This CDR3 is 16 amino acids long. V lost 1 base and J 1 base, leaving 13 bases between the germline ends. The CDR3, as DNA: TGCGCCAGCAGTGAGTTGACGACGCCGGGCCAAGAGACCCAGTACTTC. Its translation: CASSELTTPGQETQYF.

The chain uses TRBV7-9 and TRBJ1-4; D uncertain. The V gene lost 5 bases and the J gene lost 0 bases, with 10 bases spanning the gap. In germline, CDR1 is SEHNR, CDR2 FQNEAQ (reference sequence). CDR3 length: 15 residues. Here the CDR3 reads CASSPRDTTNEKLFF. CDR3 nucleotides: TGTGCCAGCAGCCCCCGGGATACAACTAATGAAAAACTGTTTTTT.

The chain links TRBV6-1 to TRBJ2-5; a weak D match, TRBD2 (6 bases). TRBJ2-7 explains the end of the DNA better; the J call may be wrong. CDR1 and CDR2 from the germline V gene are MNHNS and SASEGT. The CDR3 covers 14 residues. Here the CDR3 DNA reads TGTGCCAGCAGTGAATGGGGGGACCCCTACGAGCAGTACTTC. Translation: CASSEWGDPYEQYF.

This clone has only one observation. The chain couples TRBV19 to TRBJ1-1, with 8 bases identical to TRBD1. Germline assignment: CDR1 LNHDA and CDR2 SQIVND (reference sequence). This CDR3 contains 14 residues. The J segment lost 4 bases and the V segment lost 6 bases, leaving 7 bases of the junction unmatched. The DNA for the CDR3 is TGTGCCAGTAGGCCCAGGGGGCCCCTCACTGAAGCTTTCTTT. This sequence encodes CASRPRGPLTEAFF. Combining the CDR3 with reference TRBV19 and TRBJ1-1 gives the whole variable domain DGGITQSPKYLFRKEGQNVTLSCEQNLNHDAMYWYRQDPGQGLRLIYYSQIVNDFQKGDIAEGYSVSREKKESFPLTVTSAQKNPTAFYLCASRPRGPLTEAFFGQGTRLTVV.

This chain joins TRBV7-2 and TRBJ2-1, with TRBD2 matching 9 bases. V dropped 2 bases and J dropped 7; count of bases not matched to a gene: 12. From germline, CDR1 is SGHTA and CDR2 FQGNSA. The CDR3 has 17 amino acids. This chain's CDR3 is CASSLLAGTSGVNEQFF. In nucleotides, the CDR3 is TGTGCCAGCAGCTTACTAGCGGGGACTTCAGGGGTGAATGAGCAGTTCTTC.

The V call is TRBV11-1, the J call TRBJ1-2; no reliable D call. With 6 bases removed from V and 4 bases from J, the gap between germline ends came to 18 bases. Germline CDR1 reads SGHAT; CDR2 reads FQDESV (reference sequence). The CDR3 length is 15 residues. The chain's CDR3 is CASSPHSDIFYGYTF. The DNA of the CDR3 is TGTGCCAGCAGTCCTCACTCTGACATCTTCTATGGCTACACCTTC.

J is TRBJ2-7 and V is TRBV28; 7 bases fit TRBD1. Germline V gene data show CDR1 as MDHEN and CDR2 as SYDVKM. Trimming at V came to 2 bases and at J to 0 bases, leaving 13 bases not matched to a gene. The CDR3 consists of 18 residues. The CDR3 DNA is TGTGCCAGCAGTTTACAGGGGGTGGGGACCCAGGACTCCTACGAGCAGTACTTC. As protein: CASSLQGVGTQDSYEQYF.

The chain recombines TRBV7-3 with TRBJ2-5; 8 positions agree with TRBD1. Germline V gives CDR1 SGHTA, CDR2 FQGTGA. After removal of 3 bases from V and 2 bases from J, the junction contained 5 bases not matched to a gene. This CDR3 has 15 residues. CDR3 nucleotides: TGTGCCAGCAGCTTCAGGGGGCCCCCACAAGAGACCCAGTACTTC. This gives the protein CASSFRGPPQETQYF.

V and J are TRBV2 and TRBJ1-1; D unclear. Germline lookup yields CDR1 SNHLY and CDR2 FYNNEI. The CDR3 has 13 amino acids. The V end was cut by 3 bases, the J end by 3 bases, with 8 bases between. Here the CDR3 reads CASSDRGYTEAFF. The CDR3 DNA sequence: TGTGCCAGCAGTGATAGAGGGTACACTGAAGCTTTCTTT. The whole variable domain, filled in from reference TRBV2 and TRBJ1-1, reads EPEVTQTPSHQVTQMGQEVILRCVPISNHLYFYWYRQILGQKVEFLVSFYNNEISEKSEIFDDQFSVERPDGSNFTLKIRSTKLEDSAMYFCASSDRGYTEAFFGQGTRLTVV.

The J gene is TRBJ1-1, the V gene TRBV10-3, with D possibly TRBD1 on 5 matching bases. Trimming removed 0 bases from V and 0 bases from J, with 8 bases in between. From germline, CDR1 is ENHRY and CDR2 SYGVKD. The CDR3 sequence is 15 residues long. This chain's CDR3 is CAISESGGMNTEAFF. The DNA for the CDR3 is TGTGCCATCAGTGAGTCGGGGGGAATGAACACTGAAGCTTTCTTT.

This CDR3 reads CASRDRGTYGYTF. The CDR3, as DNA: TGTGCCAGCCGGGACAGGGGGACTTATGGCTACACCTTC. The V gene is TRBV6-1, the J gene TRBJ1-2; TRBD1 matches 11 bases. The V gene end was trimmed by 8 bases and the J gene end by 5 bases; junction bases not matched to a gene: 4. CDR3 size: 13 residues. Germline V CDR1 and CDR2: MNHNS, SASEGT.

The chain joins TRBV5-4 to TRBJ2-3, with a weak D call TRBD2 (5 bases). Between the trimmed V and J ends, which lost 4 bases and 6 bases, there was a span of 12 bases. Germline CDR1 is SGHNT and CDR2 is YYREEE (reference sequence). This CDR3 has 13 amino acids. The CDR3: CASSVKGSDTQYF. The CDR3 coding sequence is TGTGCCAGCAGCGTGAAAGGGAGTGATACGCAGTATTTT. The full variable domain, completed using reference TRBV5-4 and TRBJ2-3, is ETGVTQSPTHLIKTRGQQVTLRCSSQSGHNTVSWYQQALGQGPQFIFQYYREEENGRGNFPPRFSGLQFPNYSSELNVNALELDDSALYLCASSVKGSDTQYFGPGTRLTVL.

This clone has only one observation. The chain combines TRBV7-9 with TRBJ2-1, with a possible D match to TRBD1 (5 bases). The CDR3 spans 16 residues. CDR1 and CDR2 from the germline V gene are SEHNR and FQNEAQ (reference sequence). V lost 1 base to trimming and J lost 1 base, with 11 bases between them. The DNA for the CDR3 is TGTGCCAGCAGCTTAGGGACACTTCGTTCCTACAATGAGCAGTTCTTC. Translating it yields CASSLGTLRSYNEQFF.